These 9 T cell receptor beta chains came from one sample sequenced in a study of blood T cell repertoires in COVID-19. Measured with immunoSEQ multiplex PCR; TCRdb has only the in-frame clones, and not every one. The sample includes about 99,000 clones, about 89% of them seen just once. The sequencing input was peripheral blood. The receptors derive from a man aged 45-60 years with acute or convalescent COVID-19.

The CDR3 DNA follows: TGCGCCAGCAGCCAGAGGACTAGCGGGAAGGGGGAGCAGTACTTC. Amino acid sequence: CASSQRTSGKGEQYF. The rearrangement uses TRBV4-1 and TRBJ2-7; 12 positions agree with TRBD2. The trim removed 3 bases at V and 7 bases at J, leaving 7 bases unmatched. The germline gives CDR1 MGHRA, CDR2 YSYEKL. This CDR3 spans 15 amino acids.

The J gene is TRBJ2-1, the V gene TRBV6-5; D is perhaps TRBD2 (5 bases). Trimming stripped 0 bases from V and 12 bases from J, with 9 bases between. Germline CDR1 reads MNHEY; CDR2 reads SVGAGI. The CDR3 runs 12 residues. In DNA, the CDR3 is TGTGCCAGCAGTTACTCGACGGGGTGGCAGTTCTTC. Translating it yields CASSYSTGWQFF.

J is TRBJ1-2 and V is TRBV24-1, with TRBD1 matching over 8 bases. V lost 5 bases to trimming and J lost 8 bases; unmatched junction nucleotides: 9. The CDR3 sequence is 14 residues long. The germline V gene has CDR1 KGHDR and CDR2 SFDVKD. CDR3 sequence: CATSVPGTGGGYTF. As DNA, the CDR3 is TGTGCCACCAGTGTCCCCGGGACAGGAGGCGGCTACACCTTC.

J is TRBJ2-3 and V is TRBV4-1; 7 bases are a match to TRBD1. V shed 2 bases, J shed 5 bases, and the junction held 1 base outside the gene matches. CDR1 and CDR2 (germline): MGHRA, YSYEKL. The CDR3 is 13 residues long. CDR3 region: CASSQRDRDTQYF. CDR3 nucleotide sequence: TGCGCCAGCAGCCAAAGGGACAGAGATACGCAGTATTTT.

The chain combines TRBV4-2 with TRBJ1-1; TRBD1 is a possible D gene (5 bases). Trimming took off 0 bases at V and 3 bases at J, with 8 bases between the two ends. The CDR3 runs to 14 residues. Germline values: CDR1 LGHNA, CDR2 YNFKEQ. The CDR3 is CASSQDRRDTEAFF. The CDR3 bases are TGTGCCAGCAGCCAAGATCGCAGGGACACTGAAGCTTTCTTT.

J is TRBJ2-3 and V is TRBV7-6; 7 bases are a match to TRBD2. The CDR3 is 16 amino acids. CDR1 is SGHVS, CDR2 FNYEAQ, per germline. V trimming: 1 base; J trimming: 0 bases; junction bases outside the gene matches: 4. The chain's CDR3 is CASSLGVAGSTDTQYF. Written as DNA, the CDR3 is TGTGCCAGCAGCTTAGGGGTAGCGGGCAGCACAGATACGCAGTATTTT.

This rearrangement joins TRBV5-4 to TRBJ1-4; 11 bases agree with TRBD1. V shed 1 base, J shed 5 bases, and the junction held 4 bases outside the gene matches. The CDR3 extends over 16 amino acids. Germline values: CDR1 SGHNT, CDR2 YYREEE (reference sequence). The CDR3 sequence is CASSLKRDRGNEKLFF. CDR3 DNA sequence: TGTGCCAGCAGCTTGAAGAGGGACAGGGGGAATGAAAAACTGTTTTTT.

The CDR3 reads CASSFSQGVVFF. In DNA form, the CDR3 reads TGTGCCAGCTCTTTCTCGCAGGGGGTTGTGTTCTTC. The chain recombines TRBV12-3 or TRBV12-4 with TRBJ2-1, with TRBD1 identical over 7 bases. V shed 8 bases, J shed 15 bases, and the junction held 13 bases outside the gene matches. The CDR3 is 12 residues long.

The V and J genes are TRBV4-1 and TRBJ2-1; D remains ambiguous. The V end lost 4 bases, the J end lost 9 bases, and 13 bases lay between the germline ends. Germline V lookup: CDR1 MGHRA, CDR2 YSYEKL. This CDR3 is built from 13 residues. The CDR3 nucleotides are TGCGCCAGCAGCCCCTCGCGGCCTTCTGAGCAGTTCTTC. Protein product: CASSPSRPSEQFF.